Following are 28 T cell receptor beta chains from one sample sequenced in a study of OX40 agonist ivuxolimab in advanced cancers. Profiling relied on immunoSEQ multiplex PCR, and the TCRdb table lists in-frame clones only, not all of them. The sample records about 40,000 clones, about 91% being singletons. Material: CD4+ or CD8+ T cells sorted from blood, obtained in a trial of the OX40 agonist ivuxolimab. These receptors all stem from an adult with an advanced solid tumor such as melanoma, head and neck, liver or kidney cancer.

The chain links TRBV9 to TRBJ1-2; D call uncertain. Per the germline V gene, CDR1 is SGDLS and CDR2 is YYNGEE. The V end was cut by 3 bases, the J end by 7 bases, with 16 bases between. The CDR3 extends over 14 amino acids. CDR3 region: CASSETGNPGGYTF. The CDR3 DNA is TGTGCCAGCAGCGAAACGGGGAACCCCGGTGGCTACACCTTC.

This chain connects TRBV28 to TRBJ1-2; D is undetermined. This CDR3 comprises 14 residues. V gave up 6 bases and J gave up 8 bases, with 19 bases separating them. Germline V gene sequence: CDR1 MDHEN, CDR2 SYDVKM. CDR3 amino acids: CASSPDRTFGGYTF. As DNA, the CDR3 is TGTGCCAGCAGCCCTGACCGGACGTTCGGGGGCTACACCTTC.

The chain has TRBV21-1 and TRBJ2-3; TRBD1, the table's D call, lacks a check against the DNA. TRBV21-1 is listed as a pseudogene. The CDR3 covers 14 residues. CDR3 in amino acids: CASSNFGRDRGGYF. As DNA, the CDR3 is TGTGCCAGCAGCAACTTCGGACGGGACAGGGGAGGGTATTTT.

The CDR3 DNA is TGTGCCAGCAGGCTGGGACACCAGAATGAAAAACTGTTTTTT. It translates to CASRLGHQNEKLFF. The J gene is TRBJ1-4, the V gene TRBV6-5, with D perhaps TRBD1 (6 bases). This CDR3 is built from 14 residues. CDR1 and CDR2 from the germline V gene are MNHEY and SVGAGI. V lost 6 bases and J 5 bases, leaving 13 bases between the germline ends.

The chain recombines TRBV5-1 with TRBJ2-7, with 14 bases lining up with TRBD2. The germline CDR1 and CDR2 sequences are SGHRS and YFSETQ. The CDR3 extends over 15 amino acids. Losses at the gene ends were 4 bases for V and 4 bases for J; bases not matched to a gene: 4. CDR3 nucleotide sequence: TGCGCCAGCAGCGAGGGGACTAGCGGGAGTTACGAGCAGTACTTC. Translation: CASSEGTSGSYEQYF.

The chain is built from TRBV30 and TRBJ2-7; the match to TRBD1 covers 9 bases. Trimming took 5 bases from V and 4 from J; bases not matched to a gene: 12. This CDR3 has 15 residues. In germline, CDR1 is GTSNPN, CDR2 SVGIG (reference sequence). CDR3 DNA sequence: TGTGCCTGGGATTCCGGGACAGGGAGACTTTACGAGCAGTACTTC. Translating it yields CAWDSGTGRLYEQYF.

This rearrangement joins TRBV29-1 to TRBJ2-7, with D perhaps matching TRBD2 (5 bases). The CDR3 runs to 14 residues. V was pared by 0 bases and J by 3 bases, with 12 bases between. Per the germline V gene, CDR1 is SQVTM and CDR2 is ANQGSEA. For the CDR3, the DNA is TGCAGCGTTGAAGACCCATCGGGAATCTACGAGCAGTACTTC. As protein: CSVEDPSGIYEQYF.

The V gene is TRBV6-1, the J gene TRBJ2-7; 8 bases line up with TRBD1. Germline V CDR1 and CDR2: MNHNS, SASEGT. V was clipped by 2 bases and J by 3 bases; unmatched bases: 6. The CDR3 has 15 amino acids. This CDR3 reads CASSERLGQVYEQYF. DNA for the CDR3: TGTGCCAGCAGTGAAAGGTTGGGACAGGTCTACGAGCAGTACTTC.

V is TRBV9 and J is TRBJ2-1; D unresolved. This CDR3 is 11 amino acids long. The V end lost 0 bases, the J end lost 9 bases, and 4 bases lay between the germline ends. CDR1 SGDLS and CDR2 YYNGEE come from the germline V gene. The CDR3, as DNA: TGTGCCAGCAGCGTAGCGAGTGAGCAGTTCTTC. The encoded protein is CASSVASEQFF. Supplemented by reference TRBV9 and TRBJ2-1, the full variable domain reads DSGVTQTPKHLITATGQRVTLRCSPRSGDLSVYWYQQSLDQGLQFLIQYYNGEERAKGNILERFSAQQFPDLHSELNLSSLELGDSALYFCASSVASEQFFGPGTRLTVL.

The CDR3 protein is CATTNPGQGAADTQYF. Here the CDR3 DNA reads TGTGCCACCACGAATCCGGGACAGGGGGCCGCTGATACGCAGTATTTT. The V call is TRBV25-1, the J call TRBJ2-3; 12 positions match TRBD1. The ends lost 10 bases at V and 6 bases at J; junction bases unmatched: 14. CDR3 length: 16 amino acids. Germline CDR1 is MGHDK and CDR2 is SYGVNS.

J is TRBJ2-5 and V is TRBV16; D gene ambiguous. Germline V gives CDR1 KGHSY, CDR2 FQNENV. The CDR3 is made up of 13 amino acids. Trimming removed 2 bases at V and 4 bases at J, with 8 bases between. The CDR3, as DNA: TGTGCCAGCAGCCAAATGACGCCAGAGACCCAGTACTTC. It specifies CASSQMTPETQYF.

The CDR3 nucleotides read TGTGCCAGCAGTTACACGGGAGGGCCCTCCTACGAGCAGTACTTC. Translation: CASSYTGGPSYEQYF. V usage is TRBV6-5 and J usage is TRBJ2-7; 8 bases line up with TRBD2. Per the germline V gene, CDR1 is MNHEY and CDR2 is SVGAGI. CDR3 length: 15 amino acids. V was clipped by 2 bases and J by 0 bases; unmatched bases: 3.

V is TRBV5-8 and J is TRBJ2-6, with 7 bases fitting TRBD1. CDR1 and CDR2 from the germline V gene are SGHTS and YDEGEE. The CDR3 runs 16 residues. The CDR3 nucleotides are TGTGGCGTGGGGGACAGTGCGTACTCTGGGGCCAACGTCCTGACTTTC. It yields the protein CGVGDSAYSGANVLTF.

This chain connects TRBV27 to TRBJ1-5, with TRBD1 as a possible D gene (5 bases). With 3 bases removed from V and 6 bases from J, the gap between germline ends came to 12 bases. CDR1 MNHEY and CDR2 SMNVEV come from the germline V gene (reference sequence). The CDR3 is 14 residues long. CDR3 DNA: TGTGCCAGCAGTTTGGGGGGGATAGGTCAGCCCCAGCATTTT. The encoded protein is CASSLGGIGQPQHF.

This sequence joins TRBV15 and TRBJ1-1; D possibly corresponds to TRBD1 (5 bases). CDR3 length: 16 residues. Germline V gives CDR1 LNHNV, CDR2 YYDKDF (reference sequence). Trimming left V 3 bases short and J 1 base short, with 15 bases between. The CDR3 DNA is TGTGCCACCAGCAGGAAGTCAGGGAGACAGAACACTGAAGCTTTCTTT. Amino acid sequence: CATSRKSGRQNTEAFF. The full variable domain, its missing parts supplied by reference TRBV15 and TRBJ1-1, is DAMVIQNPRYQVTQFGKPVTLSCSQTLNHNVMYWYQQKSSQAPKLLFHYYDKDFNNEADTPDNFQSRRPNTSFCFLDIRSPGLGDTAMYLCATSRKSGRQNTEAFFGQGTRLTVV.

The CDR3 DNA follows: TGTGCCAGCAGTTACTCTCCGGACTTTCAGGATGAGCAGTTCTTC. Its translation is CASSYSPDFQDEQFF. The rearrangement uses TRBV6-5 and TRBJ2-1; tentatively, D is TRBD2 (5 bases). V was clipped by 0 bases and J by 8 bases, with 14 bases between them. The CDR3 sequence is 15 residues long. Germline assignment: CDR1 MNHEY and CDR2 SVGAGI.

The V gene is TRBV5-1, the J gene TRBJ1-2, with no clear D. V was cut by 2 bases and J by 0 bases, with 11 bases left in between. Per germline, CDR1 SGHRS and CDR2 YFSETQ. The CDR3 is 15 amino acids. Here the CDR3 DNA reads TGCGCCAGCAGCTTCGGCCGGGCTCCTAACTATGGCTACACCTTC. It translates to CASSFGRAPNYGYTF.

V and J are TRBV4-3 and TRBJ1-1; D gene ambiguous. V was trimmed by 2 bases and J by 1 base, leaving 11 bases between them. The CDR3 length is 15 residues. Germline V gives CDR1 LGHNA, CDR2 YSLEER. The CDR3 here is CASSQFSGTNTEAFF. Written as DNA, the CDR3 is TGCGCCAGCAGCCAATTCTCGGGCACGAACACTGAAGCTTTCTTT.

The rearrangement uses TRBV7-2 and TRBJ2-5, with 10 bases matching TRBD1. The end of the DNA fits TRBJ2-7 better, so the J call may be wrong. CDR3 size: 14 residues. The germline V gene has CDR1 SGHTA and CDR2 FQGNSA. CDR3 coding DNA: TGTGCCAGCAGCTTCGGGACAGGGGTTGACGAGCAGTACTTC. Translating gives CASSFGTGVDEQYF.

The chain couples TRBV28 to TRBJ1-1; weak D call: TRBD1 (5 bases). With 5 bases removed from V and 6 bases from J, the gap between germline ends came to 16 bases. The germline V gene encodes CDR1 MDHEN and CDR2 SYDVKM. The CDR3 is 14 residues long. The CDR3 nucleotides are TGTGCCAGCAGTATATCAGGGAGAGGTTCTGAAGCTTTCTTT. This codes for CASSISGRGSEAFF.

The chain employs TRBV6-6 and TRBJ2-7; 13 nucleotides agree with TRBD2. The CDR3 length is 15 residues. After removal of 6 bases from V and 2 bases from J, the junction contained 4 bases not matched to a gene. Looked up from germline, CDR1 is MNHNY and CDR2 is SVGAGI (reference sequence). CDR3 coding DNA: TGTGCCAGCAGGATGGGACTAGCGGGGACCTACGAGCAGTACTTC. It encodes CASRMGLAGTYEQYF.

This sequence joins TRBV6-1 and TRBJ1-1, with D possibly being TRBD1 (6 bases). The germline V and J ends were trimmed by 6 bases and 6 bases, with 17 bases remaining between them. The CDR3 has 14 amino acids. Germline CDR1 MNHNS, CDR2 SASEGT. CDR3 residues: CASSGGRSGPEAFF. The DNA for the CDR3 is TGTGCCAGCAGCGGGGGGCGCTCAGGGCCTGAAGCTTTCTTT.

The chain combines TRBV7-9 with TRBJ2-7; D may be TRBD2 (8 bases). The CDR3 is made up of 19 amino acids. Germline V CDR1 and CDR2: SEHNR, FQNEAQ (reference sequence). Trimming left V 5 bases short and J 0 bases short, with 26 bases between. CDR3 sequence: CASSPGGEGARYSSYEQYF. CDR3 in DNA: TGTGCCAGCAGCCCCGGGGGGGAGGGGGCGAGATACAGCTCCTACGAGCAGTACTTC.

V gene TRBV6-4 combines with J gene TRBJ2-3; 7 bases fit TRBD2. CDR1 MRHNA and CDR2 SNTAGT come from the germline V gene. This CDR3 contains 16 residues. Trimming removed 3 bases from V and 3 bases from J; junction bases left unmatched: 9. DNA of the CDR3: TGTGCCAGCAGTGATATAGGCGGGAGTGTGACAGATACGCAGTATTTT. Its translation is CASSDIGGSVTDTQYF.

This sequence joins TRBV7-3 and TRBJ2-1, with 7 bases matching TRBD2. CDR1 and CDR2 (germline): SGHTA, FQGTGA. The CDR3 runs 14 residues. V trimming: 0 bases; J trimming: 4 bases; junction bases outside the gene matches: 0. The CDR3 region has the DNA TGTGCCAGCAGCTTAACGGGAGGGTACAATGAGCAGTTCTTC. Translated, it gives CASSLTGGYNEQFF.

V is TRBV6-5 and J is TRBJ1-5; D not resolved. CDR3 length: 15 residues. Germline values: CDR1 MNHEY, CDR2 SVGAGI. V lost 0 bases to trimming and J lost 4 bases, with 10 bases between them. The CDR3 coding sequence is TGTGCCAGCAGTTACTCGGGTGACGCAAATCAGCCCCAGCATTTT. Translation: CASSYSGDANQPQHF.

The chain recombines TRBV2 with TRBJ2-7; TRBD2 matches 8 bases. The V segment lost 5 bases and the J segment 3 bases; nucleotides outside the gene matches: 6. This CDR3 contains 14 residues. Germline CDR1 and CDR2: SNHLY and FYNNEI. The CDR3 DNA follows: TGTGCCAGCAGTTTAAGCGGGGGAAACTACGAGCAGTACTTC. Protein sequence: CASSLSGGNYEQYF.

The V call is TRBV7-8, the J call TRBJ1-4; D is ambiguous. CDR3 length equals 17 residues. The germline CDR1 and CDR2 sequences are SGHVS and FQNEAQ. V was clipped by 1 base and J by 0 bases, with 12 bases between them. CDR3 residues: CASSLEARIPTNEKLFF. As DNA, the CDR3 is TGTGCCAGCAGCTTAGAGGCCAGAATACCAACTAATGAAAAACTGTTTTTT.